This passage covers 9 T cell receptor beta chains from one sample sequenced in a study of blood T cell repertoires in COVID-19. Sequenced by immunoSEQ multiplex PCR; TCRdb stores in-frame clones only, minus some. The sample has roughly 100,000 clones, around 90% seen once; the top ten hold 2% to 2.5%. The sequenced material came from peripheral blood. The receptors were sampled from a man in his forties or fifties with active COVID-19.

The V gene is TRBV9, the J gene TRBJ2-7; 10 nucleotides align to TRBD1. Germline trimming cut 2 bases from V and 4 bases from J; bases unmatched to any gene: 9. This CDR3 region has 16 residues. The germline V gene has CDR1 SGDLS and CDR2 YYNGEE. The CDR3 loop reads CASSVSGTGDLYEQYF. The CDR3 nucleotides are TGTGCCAGCAGCGTCTCCGGGACAGGGGACTTATACGAGCAGTACTTC.

The V gene is TRBV6-4, the J gene TRBJ2-3; D unclear. The CDR3 is 14 residues long. CDR1 and CDR2 (germline): MRHNA, SNTAGT. The V end lost 4 bases, the J end lost 2 bases, and 10 bases lay between the germline ends. The CDR3 DNA sequence: TGTGCCAGCAGTGTGGCCCCCGCCACAGATACGCAGTATTTT. Protein sequence: CASSVAPATDTQYF.

CDR3 nucleotides: TGTGCCATCAGTGACCACTACCTAAGACGCGGCGAGCAGTACTTC. This codes for CAISDHYLRRGEQYF. V usage is TRBV10-3 and J usage is TRBJ2-7; no reliable D call. The length of the CDR3 is 15 residues. V shed 3 bases and J shed 6 bases, with 18 bases lying between them. Per germline, CDR1 ENHRY and CDR2 SYGVKD.

J is TRBJ1-1 and V is TRBV5-4; D is uncertain. CDR3 length: 13 amino acids. Trimming shortened V by 1 base and J by 6 bases, and 10 bases separated the two germline ends. In germline, CDR1 is SGHNT, CDR2 YYREEE (reference sequence). In DNA, the CDR3 is TGTGCCAGCAGCTTGTGGGGTAGCGCTGAAGCTTTCTTT. Encoded protein: CASSLWGSAEAFF.

The rearrangement joins TRBV5-1 to TRBJ2-7; 8 bases match TRBD1. The CDR3 has 14 residues. The germline gives CDR1 SGHRS, CDR2 YFSETQ. The junction had 4 bases not matched to a gene; V was cut back by 4 bases and J by 1 base. CDR3 in DNA: TGCGCCAGCAGCGCAGGGGGCTGGTCCTACGAGCAGTACTTC. This gives the protein CASSAGGWSYEQYF.

The J gene is TRBJ1-5, the V gene TRBV4-1, with a tentative D call TRBD1 (5 bases). The germline CDR1 and CDR2 sequences are MGHRA and YSYEKL. CDR3 length equals 15 residues. The V end lost 1 base, the J end lost 8 bases, and 15 bases lay between the germline ends. The CDR3: CASSQVGTGPEPQHF. CDR3 coding DNA: TGCGCCAGCAGCCAAGTGGGGACTGGGCCAGAGCCCCAGCATTTT.

V and J are TRBV7-9 and TRBJ2-3; TRBD2 matches 8 bases. The CDR3 consists of 15 residues. Trimming cost V 3 bases and J 5 bases; bases outside gene matches: 7. Germline loops: CDR1 SEHNR, CDR2 FQNEAQ (reference sequence). CDR3 residues: CASSFGGAQLDTQYF. DNA of the CDR3: TGTGCCAGCAGCTTCGGGGGGGCCCAGTTAGATACGCAGTATTTT.

The V call is TRBV4-3, the J call TRBJ1-4; 8 bases match TRBD1. The CDR3 covers 15 residues. CDR1 LGHNA and CDR2 YSLEER come from the germline V gene. With 5 bases clipped from V and 8 bases from J, the junction kept 10 bases outside the gene matches. As DNA, the CDR3 is TGCGCCAGCAGCATCACAGGGGGAGGCTCAGAAAAACTGTTTTTT. This gives the protein CASSITGGGSEKLFF.

The chain has TRBV4-1 and TRBJ2-5, with 7 bases that match TRBD2. CDR3 length equals 13 residues. V shed 5 bases, J shed 5 bases, and the junction held 5 bases outside the gene matches. CDR1 MGHRA and CDR2 YSYEKL come from the germline V gene. CDR3: CASSILARETQYF. The CDR3 DNA sequence: TGCGCCAGCAGCATACTAGCGCGCGAGACCCAGTACTTC.